A single sample is the source of the 27 T cell receptor beta chains below, sequenced in a study of T cell responses to AZD1222 COVID-19 vaccine. Sequenced by immunoSEQ multiplex PCR; TCRdb stores in-frame clones only, minus some. The table lists 150,000 to 200,000 clones, roughly 87% of them singletons. Sequences were derived from peripheral blood, sampled on day 0 of AZD1222 vaccination. The source is an adult in good health.

This chain links TRBV24-1 with TRBJ2-3; 11 bases agree with TRBD2. Trimming took 3 bases from V and 4 from J; bases not matched to a gene: 5. The CDR3 spans 16 residues. CDR1 and CDR2 from the germline V gene are KGHDR and SFDVKD. The CDR3 nucleotides are TGTGCCACCAGTGATCCCGGGACTAGCGGACCAGATACGCAGTATTTT. It codes for CATSDPGTSGPDTQYF.

The J gene is TRBJ1-6, the V gene TRBV7-2, with 7 bases lining up with TRBD1. Germline V gives CDR1 SGHTA, CDR2 FQGNSA. The CDR3 covers 13 residues. The junction had 6 bases not matched to a gene; V was cut back by 5 bases and J by 11 bases. CDR3 bases: TGTGCCAGCAGCCAAACAGGGGCGGCACCCCTCCACTTT. It translates to CASSQTGAAPLHF.

The chain joins TRBV10-2 to TRBJ2-2, with D tentatively TRBD1 or TRBD2 (5 bases each). The germline V gene has CDR1 WSHSY and CDR2 SAAADI. CDR3 length equals 14 residues. Deletions cut 6 bases from V and 1 base from J, with 9 bases between. The CDR3 here is CASRRDLNTGELFF. The CDR3 DNA reads TGCGCCAGCAGGAGGGACCTGAACACCGGGGAGCTGTTTTTT.

The V and J genes are TRBV5-5 and TRBJ1-5; the D gene is possibly TRBD1 (5 bases). Trimming removed 4 bases from V and 2 bases from J, with 16 bases in between. The CDR3 spans 16 residues. Germline CDR1 reads SGHKS; CDR2 reads YYEKEE (reference sequence). This chain's CDR3 is CASSPGRGLGNQPQHF. The CDR3 DNA reads TGTGCCAGCAGCCCGGGACGGGGGTTGGGCAATCAGCCCCAGCATTTT.

This clone occurred once. CDR3 residues: CASSEGGANNSPLHF. The CDR3 DNA reads as TGTGCCAGCAGTGAAGGGGGCGCGAATAATTCACCCCTCCACTTT. This chain joins TRBV2 and TRBJ1-6; D possibly corresponds to TRBD1 (5 bases). The V and J ends lost 1 base and 5 bases respectively, with 9 bases between them. Germline loops: CDR1 SNHLY, CDR2 FYNNEI. This CDR3 contains 15 residues.

The CDR3 DNA follows: TGTGCCAGCAGCTTCAGTTCGAGGGACTACGAGCAGTACTTC. Translating it yields CASSFSSRDYEQYF. The rearrangement uses TRBV7-9 and TRBJ2-7; D is possibly TRBD2 (5 bases). Germline CDR1 and CDR2: SEHNR and FQNEAQ (reference sequence). V shed 3 bases and J shed 3 bases, with 12 bases lying between them. This CDR3 has 14 residues. Full variable domain (outside the CDR3, taken from reference TRBV7-9 and TRBJ2-7): DTGVSQNPRHKITKRGQNVTFRCDPISEHNRLYWYRQTLGQGPEFLTYFQNEAQLEKSRLLSDRFSAERPKGSFSTLEIQRTEQGDSAMYLCASSFSSRDYEQYFGPGTRLTVT.

This clone was counted once. The rearrangement uses TRBV6-4 and TRBJ2-1; TRBD2 might be the D (5 bases). CDR1 is MRHNA, CDR2 SNTAGT, per germline. CDR3 length: 14 residues. V was clipped by 3 bases and J by 3 bases, with 9 bases between them. CDR3 bases: TGTGCCAGCAGTGAAAACGGGGTCTACAATGAGCAGTTCTTC. Amino acid sequence: CASSENGVYNEQFF.

This clone was seen only once. This sequence joins TRBV15 and TRBJ2-7; D ambiguous. The CDR3 extends over 13 amino acids. The germline CDR1 and CDR2 sequences are LNHNV and YYDKDF (reference sequence). V was trimmed by 0 bases and J by 11 bases, leaving 14 bases between them. CDR3: CATSRDPPTTKYF. The CDR3 DNA is TGTGCCACCAGCAGAGATCCCCCTACAACTAAGTACTTC.

The gene calls are TRBV9 and TRBJ1-1; D is possibly TRBD1 (6 bases). The CDR3 runs to 12 residues. Germline CDR1 reads SGDLS; CDR2 reads YYNGEE. Trimming removed 4 bases from V and 8 bases from J, with 12 bases in between. For the CDR3, the DNA is TGTGCCAGCAGCCCACGAGGACAGGAAGCTTTCTTT. It encodes CASSPRGQEAFF.

The chain employs TRBV7-2 and TRBJ2-3; no firm D call. Trimming shortened V by 1 base and J by 3 bases, and 11 bases separated the two germline ends. This CDR3 comprises 15 residues. The germline V gene encodes CDR1 SGHTA and CDR2 FQGNSA. The CDR3 DNA reads TGTGCCAGCAGCTTAGTGTCCCTCTCAACAGATACGCAGTATTTT. Translating it yields CASSLVSLSTDTQYF.

This clone was detected only once. The chain recombines TRBV7-9 with TRBJ2-6, with D uncertain. The CDR3 spans 18 residues. CDR1 and CDR2 (germline): SEHNR, FQNEAQ (reference sequence). With 3 bases removed from V and 0 bases from J, the gap between germline ends came to 15 bases. The CDR3 DNA reads as TGTGCCAGCAGCTTCGGGTCCCTCCGGCCCTCTGGGGCCAACGTCCTGACTTTC. Protein: CASSFGSLRPSGANVLTF. Full variable domain (rest looked up from reference TRBV7-9 and TRBJ2-6): DTGVSQNPRHKITKRGQNVTFRCDPISEHNRLYWYRQTLGQGPEFLTYFQNEAQLEKSRLLSDRFSAERPKGSFSTLEIQRTEQGDSAMYLCASSFGSLRPSGANVLTFGAGSRLTVL.

The V gene is TRBV7-2, the J gene TRBJ1-1; D may be TRBD1 (6 bases). The germline gives CDR1 SGHTA, CDR2 FQGNSA. Trimming stripped 4 bases from V and 2 bases from J, with 23 bases between. The length of the CDR3 is 18 residues. The CDR3 reads CASSSSKFTGLLNTEAFF. In DNA form, the CDR3 reads TGTGCCAGCAGCTCCTCGAAATTTACAGGGTTACTAAACACTGAAGCTTTCTTT.

The DNA for the CDR3 is TGTGCCAGCAGCTTCGGCTCCGGTGGCTACACCTTC. The encoded protein is CASSFGSGGYTF. V is TRBV7-9 and J is TRBJ1-2; no clear D gene. V was clipped by 3 bases and J by 7 bases, with 9 bases between them. The germline V gene encodes CDR1 SEHNR and CDR2 FQNEAQ (reference sequence). The CDR3 covers 12 residues.

The chain couples TRBV12-5 to TRBJ2-7; D may be TRBD1 (5 bases). Per germline, CDR1 LGHNT and CDR2 FRNRAP. V was trimmed by 6 bases and J by 6 bases, leaving 12 bases between them. The CDR3 is made up of 12 amino acids. The CDR3 reads CASGPGHREQYF. The CDR3 nucleotides are TGTGCTAGTGGACCCGGACACCGCGAGCAGTACTTC.

The CDR3 coding sequence is TGTGCCAGTAGTATTGGAGTTCTCGGACAGGGGAGCGACTATGGCTACACCTTC. Translated, it gives CASSIGVLGQGSDYGYTF. The chain is built from TRBV19 and TRBJ1-2, with 9 bases matching TRBD1. The germline gives CDR1 LNHDA, CDR2 SQIVND (reference sequence). CDR3 length: 18 residues. The ends lost 3 bases at V and 3 bases at J; junction bases unmatched: 14.

V usage is TRBV5-1 and J usage is TRBJ2-7; 9 positions agree with TRBD2. CDR3 size: 15 residues. From germline, CDR1 is SGHRS and CDR2 YFSETQ. Unmatched junction bases numbered 5, after V lost 0 bases and J lost 4 bases. As DNA, the CDR3 is TGCGCCAGCAGCTTGGTTGCGGGAGGGCCTTACGAGCAGTACTTC. It specifies CASSLVAGGPYEQYF.

About this clone itself: Other DNA sequences in this sample translate to the same CDR3. The chain combines TRBV19 with TRBJ2-1; D is possibly TRBD2 (5 bases). The ends were cut back, 3 bases at V and 15 bases at J, with 15 bases in the middle. CDR3 length: 12 amino acids. The germline V gene encodes CDR1 LNHDA and CDR2 SQIVND (reference sequence). CDR3 sequence reads: CASSMRARVLFF. For the CDR3, the DNA is TGTGCCAGTAGTATGCGGGCTAGAGTGCTGTTCTTC.

The genes are TRBV10-3 and TRBJ2-7; D is uncertain. The ends were cut back, 5 bases at V and 3 bases at J, with 5 bases in the middle. CDR3 length: 11 residues. In germline, CDR1 is ENHRY, CDR2 SYGVKD. CDR3 protein: CAISTGYEQYF. CDR3 sequence (DNA): TGTGCCATCAGTACGGGCTACGAGCAGTACTTC.

This chain joins TRBV25-1 and TRBJ2-7; 9 nucleotides align to TRBD1. The ends lost 6 bases at V and 6 bases at J; junction bases unmatched: 12. The CDR3 consists of 15 residues. Germline-derived CDR1 and CDR2 are MGHDK and SYGVNS. The CDR3 DNA reads TGTGCCAGCAGCCAAACCAGACGGGACAGGGCCGAGCAGTACTTC. Protein sequence: CASSQTRRDRAEQYF.

The chain couples TRBV21-1 to TRBJ1-6. TRBV21-1 is shown as a pseudogene. This CDR3 has 14 residues. The CDR3 loop reads CASSDIAGRSPLHF. CDR3 sequence (DNA): TGTGCCAGCAGCGATATAGCAGGTCGATCACCCCTCCACTTT.

V and J are TRBV18 and TRBJ2-1; 9 bases align to TRBD2. The junction had 4 bases not matched to a gene; V was cut back by 2 bases and J by 2 bases. Germline assignment: CDR1 KGHSH and CDR2 LQKENI. This CDR3 has 16 amino acids. The CDR3 DNA is TGTGCCAGCTCACCAACGACTAGCGGACCCTACAATGAGCAGTTCTTC. Amino acids: CASSPTTSGPYNEQFF.

The chain couples TRBV11-2 to TRBJ1-2; no definite D call. The CDR3 totals 15 residues. Germline V gene data show CDR1 as SGHAT and CDR2 as FQNNGV. V was clipped by 1 base and J by 0 bases, with 9 bases between them. The chain's CDR3 is CASSLVEGSNYGYTF. DNA of the CDR3: TGTGCCAGCAGCTTAGTGGAGGGTTCTAACTATGGCTACACCTTC.

V gene TRBV5-1 combines with J gene TRBJ1-4, with D perhaps matching TRBD1 (6 bases). V gave up 8 bases and J gave up 8 bases, with 19 bases separating them. Germline V gives CDR1 SGHRS, CDR2 YFSETQ. The CDR3 totals 14 residues. The chain's CDR3 is CARTKQGGDEKLFF. CDR3 nucleotides: TGCGCCAGGACTAAACAGGGAGGGGACGAAAAACTGTTTTTT.

The genes are TRBV27 and TRBJ2-1; the D call may be TRBD1 or TRBD2 (5 bases each). V dropped 10 bases and J dropped 0 bases, with 10 bases sitting between them. Germline V gene lookup returns CDR1 MNHEY and CDR2 SMNVEV (reference sequence). The CDR3 length is 13 residues. CDR3: CATRDGSYNEQFF. The CDR3 DNA reads as TGTGCCACCAGGGACGGCTCCTACAATGAGCAGTTCTTC.

The CDR3, as DNA: TGTGCCAGCAGTTACCTAGCGGGAACAGATACGCAGTATTTT. It specifies CASSYLAGTDTQYF. The V call is TRBV6-5, the J call TRBJ2-3; TRBD2 matches at 9 bases. CDR1 is MNHEY and CDR2 is SVGAGI in the germline V gene. The CDR3 is made up of 14 amino acids. With 2 bases clipped from V and 3 bases from J, the junction kept 0 bases outside the gene matches.

This chain uses TRBV5-1 with TRBJ1-1; D unclear. V was pared by 0 bases and J by 2 bases, with 8 bases between. Per germline, CDR1 SGHRS and CDR2 YFSETQ. The CDR3 covers 14 residues. CDR3 residues: CASSLGPSNTEAFF. DNA of the CDR3: TGCGCCAGCAGCTTGGGTCCCAGCAACACTGAAGCTTTCTTT.

V gene TRBV5-1 combines with J gene TRBJ2-7, with D tentatively TRBD1 (6 bases). The V end was cut by 1 base, the J end by 5 bases, with 10 bases between. Germline V gene lookup returns CDR1 SGHRS and CDR2 YFSETQ. The CDR3 spans 13 residues. CDR3 loop: CASSLFPGDEQYF. Here the CDR3 DNA reads TGCGCCAGCAGCTTGTTCCCAGGGGACGAGCAGTACTTC.